A single sample gave rise to the 5 T cell receptor beta chains below, sequenced in a study of shared clonotypes between healthy human individuals. Cells designated naive CD8 were CD45RO-negative and were positively selected for CCR7, with terminally differentiated effector memory CD45RA+ cells excluded. The data were produced by immunoSEQ multiplex PCR, yet TCRdb's version contains in-frame clones alone and is incomplete. The sample carries about 2.2 million clones, approximately 92% recorded once. The material sequenced was naive CD8+ T cells from PBMCs. The receptors were gathered from a man aged 18 to 29 in good health. Some clones in this sample may be carry-over from other donors' samples.

The chain couples TRBV6-1 to TRBJ2-6, with TRBD1 identical over 10 bases. V lost 4 bases and J lost 4; bases outside the gene matches: 4. This CDR3 comprises 16 residues. Germline CDR1 MNHNS, CDR2 SASEGT. Here the CDR3 reads CASSGDRGPGANVLTF. The CDR3 coding sequence is TGTGCCAGCAGTGGCGACAGGGGGCCCGGGGCCAACGTCCTGACTTTC.

This clone appeared once. The rearrangement links TRBV5-6 to TRBJ2-3; 8 bases map to TRBD1. Germline CDR1 is SGHDT and CDR2 is YYEEEE. The J segment lost 10 bases and the V segment lost 0 bases, leaving 16 bases of the junction unmatched. This CDR3 is 17 amino acids long. CDR3 protein: CASSLAGQEASRVPQYF. The CDR3 region has the DNA TGTGCCAGCAGCTTGGCGGGACAGGAGGCCTCCAGAGTCCCGCAGTATTTT.

The V call is TRBV7-9, the J call TRBJ1-2, with D possibly TRBD1 on 6 matching bases. There are 13 residues in the CDR3. Germline V gene sequence: CDR1 SEHNR, CDR2 FQNEAQ (reference sequence). V was shortened by 1 base and J by 8 bases, with 11 bases between the two germline ends. The CDR3 nucleotides read TGTGCCAGCAGCTTAGGACAGGTGTCCGGCTACACCTTC. Its protein is CASSLGQVSGYTF.

The chain has TRBV7-6 and TRBJ2-7; the match to TRBD2 covers 10 bases. CDR3 size: 15 residues. Trimming took 1 base from V and 5 from J; bases not matched to a gene: 5. The germline gives CDR1 SGHVS, CDR2 FNYEAQ. CDR3 coding DNA: TGTGCCAGCAGCTTAGGCCTAGCGGGAGTCAACGAGCAGTACTTC. Its protein product is CASSLGLAGVNEQYF.

A note on this clone: In the same sample, other DNA sequences code for this CDR3. The V gene is TRBV27, the J gene TRBJ1-2, with no clear D. Trimming cost V 5 bases and J 2 bases, with 9 bases left between them. The CDR3 is 13 amino acids. From germline, CDR1 is MNHEY and CDR2 SMNVEV (reference sequence). The CDR3 loop is CASSGGRNYGYTF. DNA of the CDR3: TGTGCCAGCAGTGGAGGCAGAAACTATGGCTACACCTTC.